This TCR beta chain was profiled in a study of beta chain features in type 1 diabetes (dated by TCRdb to the late 2010s). Looking at the study overall: Mean age, gender distribution, total cell number and subset yield were not different between patients and healthy donors. Across all samples, 90 million to 130 million sorted cells were examined, and cell number per subset correlated strongly with RNA yield. In the study, recently diagnosed type 1 diabetes patients and matched healthy donors were compared on the TCRB repertoires of their sorted circulating CD4+ T cell subsets. Naive and central memory subsets were obtained from all 30 or so donors, but regulatory and stem cell-like memory subsets were isolated from only 8 patients and roughly 8 healthy donors.

A few counts support this clone. Its antigen specificity is not known. No much larger clone exists at a distance of one base, and base qualities are not known. Reading from cysteine to phenylalanine, the CDR3 counts 16 amino acids. CDR3 DNA only is kept here, 48 bases in frame from base 1. Between the V and J ends, shortened by 0 bases and 0 bases respectively, the junction contains 9 bases. The germline V gene gives CDR1 as MGHRA and CDR2 as YSYEKL. A single peripheral blood draw of approximately 110 mL on average was collected from each donor into heparinised tubes. A BD FACSAria II and a panel including CD45RO, CCR7, CD25, CD127, CD95 and CD27 were used to sort naive, central memory, regulatory and stem cell-like memory CD4+ T cells. Every sorted population had a purity above 95%. PBMCs were separated immediately by Lymphoprep density gradient centrifugation and were stained directly, without being cultured. Samples were stained and sorted in pairs, with one healthy donor and one patient per experiment, so that batch effects were minimized.

The entire amount of isolated RNA was reverse transcribed using the High Capacity cDNA Reverse Transcription Kit, so the sequenced TCRB transcripts were expressed ones. Naive, central memory and regulatory T cell samples underwent deep immunoSEQ sequencing, averaging roughly 3.4 million total reads per sample. After sorted cells were lysed in RLT buffer, RNA was extracted with DNase-treated RNeasy Micro or Mini kits, with the choice depending on cell number. To prevent cross-contamination, each cell subset was processed individually, whereas patient and healthy donor samples were processed jointly. The immunoSEQ multiplex PCR was used to amplify TCRB sequences from cDNA, yielding 87-bp fragments that span the CDR3 region. Sequencing of the amplicons was performed on the Illumina HiSeq platform. As for the authors' bioinformatics: PCR bias was corrected computationally using synthetic template baselines, and reads within Hamming distance 2 were collapsed, with unmergeable singletons discarded. Reads were aligned against IMGT so that V, D and J genes, CDR3 length and insertions or deletions at six rearrangement sites could be assigned. Clonotype counts were normalized to sorted cell number within each subset before computing true diversity and Gini coefficients with the tcR R package. The overlap coefficient, calculated on TCRB nucleotide sequences, was used to quantify repertoire sharing. As a proxy for the pre-selection repertoire, out-of-frame TCRB sequences from naive cells were analyzed. The immuneACCESS repertoire file appears here via TCRdb, limited to in-frame rearrangements. These files lack a portion of the clones; in checked studies, under half of the deficit traces to unresolved V genes, and the cause of the others is not known. The V and J calls and the clone size are those of that table, but D and trimming were determined from the DNA. This sample lists some 700,000 clones; 13% were detected once. The ten largest clones represent about 0.02% of the sample.

On the study overall, not on this receptor specifically: Because cDNA was sequenced instead of genomic DNA, activated cells with high expression could be over-represented, although the groups did not differ in activation or CD3 levels. Shorter templates might have been favored by PCR, but patient and control samples were amplified and corrected together, so both groups would have been affected equally by any skew. Type 1 diabetes patients showed a moderate but significant shortening of TCRB CDR3 length in all four CD4+ subsets. At VDJ recombination sites, type 1 diabetes patients had fewer insertions and more deleted nucleotides, which implies abnormalities in thymic rearrangement. Only small numbers of individuals were included in the HLA sub-analyses, which left unresolved whether HLA type had any influence on TCRB rearrangement. Naive, central memory and regulatory TCRB repertoires appeared to be more alike among patients than among healthy donors.

This clonotype was sampled from a man aged 18 to 35 with type 1 diabetes. The sequence joins TRBV4-1 to TRBJ1-3, with the D gene too uncertain to name. The sequenced material came from naive CD4+ T cells from blood. What the cell subset or site label conveys for this sample: true naive CD4+ T cells. The encoded CDR3 is CASSQDKVRSGNTIYF. The nucleotide sequence reads TGCGCCAGCAGCCAAGATAAGGTTCGCTCTGGAAACACCATATATTTT.